This TCR beta chain was obtained from a study of cytomegalovirus exposure and HLA in healthy donors. The overall study: In an earlier analysis, 90 million to 130 million unique TCR beta sequences were found from approximately 170 million T cells. Of all 380 or so donors who were genotyped, under 90% belonged to the Caucasian-associated ancestry cluster. Study-wide results and limits: Apart from CMV serostatus, no immune exposure information was available. V- and J-gene trimming of TCR beta was linked (in a later analysis) to a missense DCLRE1C variant.

Notes on this clone: Its antigen is currently unknown.

Primers included in the PCR were 60 Vbeta and 13 Jbeta primers. Clones were sequenced by immunoSEQ multiplex PCR, and TCRdb holds only the in-frame ones, with some missing. The repertoire includes roughly 160,000 clones, 70% to 80% of them detected once, and more than 4% sits in the top ten. Trimming left V 4 bases short and J 6 bases short, with 16 bases between. There are 14 residues in the CDR3. Per germline, CDR1 GTSNPN and CDR2 SVGIG (reference sequence). The chain combines TRBV30 with TRBJ1-5, with D possibly TRBD1 on 5 matching bases. The TCR sequence derives from a man aged 35-49 years in good health and CMV-seronegative. The sequencing input was PBMCs. The CDR3 sequence is CAWTQSRAAQPQHF. CDR3 in DNA: TGTGCCTGGACCCAGAGCAGGGCGGCTCAGCCCCAGCATTTT.